This T cell receptor beta chain originates from a study of spatial heterogeneity in lung cancer. As for the study in general: Detected beta-chain sequences consistently exceeded alpha-chain sequences.

Per germline, CDR1 SNHLY and CDR2 FYNNEI. CDR3 length: 15 residues. On this clonotype: The antigen is unknown. The germline gene is not matched at one end of the junction; a read error may be the cause.

TCRdb ran MiXCR on the 5' RACE reads and lists one entry per CDR3 protein. The sample includes some 64,000 distinct CDR3 sequences, 8.4% seen only once; the top ten take roughly 16%. The time point denotes: sample taken at primary tumor resection. Unsorted samples of tumor, nontumor lung or frozen PBMC had their whole RNA sequenced. 72 TRACERx patients with early, untreated non-small cell lung cancer donated samples. Overall study results and limits: Relative to follow-up, resection was when ubiquitous expanded tumor TCRs appeared more in blood.

Sequencing used PBMCs, obtained at surgery. This TCR was sampled from a female donor with early-stage non-small cell lung cancer. The chain recombines TRBV2 with TRBJ2-3; unclear D gene. The CDR3 loop is CASSPEGVSTDTQYF. As DNA, the CDR3 is TGTGCCAGCTCACCCGAAGGAGTTAGCACAGATACGCAGTATTTC.